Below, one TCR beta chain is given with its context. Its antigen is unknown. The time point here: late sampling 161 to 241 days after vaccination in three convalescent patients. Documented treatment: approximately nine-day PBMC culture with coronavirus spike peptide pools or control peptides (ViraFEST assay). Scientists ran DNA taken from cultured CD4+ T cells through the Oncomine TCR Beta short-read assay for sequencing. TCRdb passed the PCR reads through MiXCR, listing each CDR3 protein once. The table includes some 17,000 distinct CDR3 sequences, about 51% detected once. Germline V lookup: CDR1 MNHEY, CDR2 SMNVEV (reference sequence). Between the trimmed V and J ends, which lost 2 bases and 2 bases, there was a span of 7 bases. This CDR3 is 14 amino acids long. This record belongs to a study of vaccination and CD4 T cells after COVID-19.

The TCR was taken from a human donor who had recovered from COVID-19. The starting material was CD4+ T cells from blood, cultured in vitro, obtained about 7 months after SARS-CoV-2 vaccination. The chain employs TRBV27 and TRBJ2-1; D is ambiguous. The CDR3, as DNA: TGTGCCAGCAGTTTAGGCTACACCTACAATGAGCAGTTCTTC. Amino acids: CASSLGYTYNEQFF.